A few counts support the clone carrying this TCR beta chain. What it binds is unknown. The TCR beta cDNA libraries carried unique molecular identifiers. T cells numbering 1 to 10 million yielded cDNA molecules that totaled some 500,000. Each CDR3 protein is one row after TCRdb ran MiXCR on the PCR reads. Among 650,000 to 900,000 distinct CDR3 sequences, around 45% were seen once, and the ten largest hold 4.9%. The data derive from a study of post-analysis software for immune sequencing data. Study results and caveats: Comparison of patients with controls showed five TRBV segments more frequent in patients, TRBV5-6, TRBV5-1 and TRBV20-1 among them. Samples made in the same batch grouped tightly together by F measure.

The CDR3 runs to 13 residues. V lost 6 bases to trimming and J lost 3 bases, with 11 bases between them. The germline gives CDR1 MNHNY, CDR2 SVGAGI (reference sequence). The sequenced sample was blood. This sequence joins TRBV6-6 and TRBJ1-1, with D uncertain. This receptor was identified in a girl between 5 and 17 years old with multiple sclerosis. CDR3 DNA: TGTGCCAGCAGCCCGAGGGTGGACACTGAAGCTTTCTTT. Amino acids: CASSPRVDTEAFF.